This T cell receptor (beta chain) was identified during a study of blood T cell repertoires in COVID-19. TCRdb's table, derived via immunoSEQ multiplex PCR, lists solely in-frame clones and lacks some. The sample holds over 250,000 clones; around four fifths are singletons and the top ten take 8% to 10%. V lost 3 bases and J lost 9, with 15 bases in between. The CDR3 extends over 13 amino acids. CDR1 and CDR2 (germline): MDHEN, SYDVKM. This clonotype was sampled from a woman in her 50s who had recovered from COVID-19. Sequencing used peripheral blood. The rearrangement joins TRBV28 to TRBJ2-7; the D is unclear. CDR3 loop: CASSFRLSLGQYF. CDR3 coding DNA: TGTGCCAGCAGTTTCCGACTCTCGCTGGGGCAGTACTTC.